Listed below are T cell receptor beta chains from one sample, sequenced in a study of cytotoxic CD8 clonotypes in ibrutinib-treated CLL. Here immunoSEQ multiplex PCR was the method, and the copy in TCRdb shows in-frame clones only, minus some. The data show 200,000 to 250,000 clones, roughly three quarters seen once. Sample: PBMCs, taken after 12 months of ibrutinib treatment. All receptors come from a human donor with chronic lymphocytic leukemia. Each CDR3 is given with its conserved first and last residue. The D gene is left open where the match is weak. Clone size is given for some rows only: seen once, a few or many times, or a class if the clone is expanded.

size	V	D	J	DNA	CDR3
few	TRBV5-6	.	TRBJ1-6	TGTGCCAGCAGCCAAAGACGGCCCCTGAATTCACCCCTCCACTTT	CASSQRRPLNSPLHF
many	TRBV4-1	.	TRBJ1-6	TGCGCCAGCAGCCAGCGGATCGGGACACTAGGCTCACCCCTCCACTTT	CASSQRIGTLGSPLHF
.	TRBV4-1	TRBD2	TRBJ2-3	TGCGCCAGCAGCCAAGAGCCGCGACTAGCGGGGGGCGAAGATACGCAGTATTTT	CASSQEPRLAGGEDTQYF
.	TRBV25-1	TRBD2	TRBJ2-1	TGTGCCAGCAGTGAATCGGGGGGGAAGCCCTACAATGAGCAGTTCTTC	CASSESGGKPYNEQFF
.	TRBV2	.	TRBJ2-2	TGTGCCAGCAGTGGAACACCCGGAGACAGTAACACCGGGGAGCTGTTTTTT	CASSGTPGDSNTGELFF
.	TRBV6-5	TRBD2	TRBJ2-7	TGTGCCAGCAGTGCACTAGCGGGAGGTTACGAGCAGTACTTC	CASSALAGGYEQYF
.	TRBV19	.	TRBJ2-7	TGTGCCAGTAGTGTGGCAGCGGCCTCCTCCTACGAGCAGTACTTC	CASSVAAASSYEQYF
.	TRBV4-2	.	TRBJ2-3	TGTGCCACCTTCGCGGCAGATACGCAGTATTTT	CATFAADTQYF
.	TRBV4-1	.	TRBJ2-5	TGCGCCAGCAGCCTGGGACGGAACCAAGAGACCCAGTACTTC	CASSLGRNQETQYF
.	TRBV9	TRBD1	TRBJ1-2	TGTGCCAGTTGGAGGACAGGGACGTATGGCTACACCTTC	CASWRTGTYGYTF
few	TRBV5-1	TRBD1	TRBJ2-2	TGCGCCAGCAGCTTTGGGACAGGGAGGGGCACCGGGGAGCTGTTTTTT	CASSFGTGRGTGELFF
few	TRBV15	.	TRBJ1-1	TGTGCCACCAGCAGTCCCGGGGCCATGAACACTGAAGCTTTCTTT	CATSSPGAMNTEAFF
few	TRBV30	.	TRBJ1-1	TGTGCCTGGAGCGCTCGATATGAAGCTTTCTTT	CAWSARYEAFF
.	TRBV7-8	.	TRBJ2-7	TGTGCCAGCAGCTTACAGGGGGGATTCTCCTACGAGCAGTACTTC	CASSLQGGFSYEQYF
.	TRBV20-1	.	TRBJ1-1	TGCAGACCCCGGGCGGGGACTGAAGCTTTCTTT	CRPRAGTEAFF
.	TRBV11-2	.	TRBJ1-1	TGTGCCAGCAGCTTCATAGGGGATAGCACTGAAGCTTTCTTT	CASSFIGDSTEAFF
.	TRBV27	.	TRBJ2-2	TGTGCCAGCAGGGATCTATACACCGGGGAGCTGTTTTTT	CASRDLYTGELFF
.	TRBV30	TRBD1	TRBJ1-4	TGTGCCGGGGCGGGACAGGGCGGTGAAAAACTGTTTTTT	CAGAGQGGEKLFF
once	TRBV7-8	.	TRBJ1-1	TGTGCCAGCAGTAGTCCCACTCCGGGGACTGAAGCTTTCTTT	CASSSPTPGTEAFF
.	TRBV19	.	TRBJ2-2	TGTGCCAGTAGTACCAACGCAGGGAACACCGGGGAGCTGTTTTTT	CASSTNAGNTGELFF
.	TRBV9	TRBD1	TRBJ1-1	TGTGCCAGCAGCGCACGCGGACAGGGGGCCGCTGAAGCTTTCTTT	CASSARGQGAAEAFF
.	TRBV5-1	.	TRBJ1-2	TGCGCCAGCACCAATGATGGCCTTAGCTATGGCTACACCTTC	CASTNDGLSYGYTF
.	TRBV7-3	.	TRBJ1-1	TGTGCCAGCAGCCCGGGGTTGTTGGGCACTGAAGCTTTCTTT	CASSPGLLGTEAFF
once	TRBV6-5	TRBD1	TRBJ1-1	TGTGCCAGCCGGACAGGAAGGGGCACTGAAGCTTTCTTT	CASRTGRGTEAFF
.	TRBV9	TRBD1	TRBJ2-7	TGTGCCAGCAGCGTCGCGGGACAGGGGTCCTACGAGCAGTACTTC	CASSVAGQGSYEQYF
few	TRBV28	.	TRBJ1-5	TGTGCCAGCAGTTTCGGTGGGACTCAGCCCCAGCATTTT	CASSFGGTQPQHF
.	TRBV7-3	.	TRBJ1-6	TGTGCCAGCAGCTTAACGAACGGGAATTCACCCCTCCACTTT	CASSLTNGNSPLHF
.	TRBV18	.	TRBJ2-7	TGTGCCAGCTCACCGAACGACTTCTACGAGCAGTACTTC	CASSPNDFYEQYF
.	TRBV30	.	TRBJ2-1	TGTGCCTGGAGCGCAAGGGGGCTCCGGGGGTACAATGAGCAGTTCTTC	CAWSARGLRGYNEQFF
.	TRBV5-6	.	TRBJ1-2	TGTGCCAGCAGCTTACAGAGATCTAACTATGGCTACACCTTC	CASSLQRSNYGYTF
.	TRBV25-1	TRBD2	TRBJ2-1	TGTGCCAGCAGTGACCCGGCGGGAGTAAATGAGCAGTTCTTC	CASSDPAGVNEQFF
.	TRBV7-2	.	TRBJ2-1	TGTGCCAGCAGCTTAGACTTCGCCTCTGGATCCAATGAGCAGTTCTTC	CASSLDFASGSNEQFF
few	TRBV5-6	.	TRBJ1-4	TGTGCCAGCAGCTTAACCAGGGGAGCTAATGAAAAACTGTTTTTT	CASSLTRGANEKLFF
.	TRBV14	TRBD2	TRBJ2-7	TGTGCCAGCAGCCCCTACGGGACTATCACCTACGAGCAGTACTTC	CASSPYGTITYEQYF
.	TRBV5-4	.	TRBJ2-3	TGTGCCAGCAGCTTCCGTGTCCCTCCAGATACGCAGTATTTT	CASSFRVPPDTQYF
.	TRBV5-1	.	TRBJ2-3	TGCGCCAGCAGCTTGGATGCCAGGGAGACAGATACGCAGTATTTT	CASSLDARETDTQYF
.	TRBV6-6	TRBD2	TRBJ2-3	TGTGCCAGCAGGACTAGCGGGAGAGAAGATACGCAGTATTTT	CASRTSGREDTQYF
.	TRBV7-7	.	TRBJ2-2	TGTGCCAGCAGACCCCCTGACGCCGGGGAGCTGTTTTTT	CASRPPDAGELFF
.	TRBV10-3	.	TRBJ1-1	TGTGCCATCAGTGGGAGTTTAGGTAGGGTGAACACTGAAGCTTTCTTT	CAISGSLGRVNTEAFF
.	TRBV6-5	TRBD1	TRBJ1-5	TGTGCCAGCAGTCCAGACAGGGAGAGGCCCCAGCATTTT	CASSPDRERPQHF
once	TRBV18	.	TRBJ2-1	TGTGCCAGCTCACCTTGGGGGAAGGACTACAATGAGCAGTTCTTC	CASSPWGKDYNEQFF
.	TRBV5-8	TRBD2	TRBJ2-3	TGTGCCAGCAACCGACTAGCGGGAGGTTTGGATACGCAGTATTTT	CASNRLAGGLDTQYF
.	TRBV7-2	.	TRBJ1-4	TGTGCCAGCAGCTTTTCGGCAGGCGAAAAACTGTTTTTT	CASSFSAGEKLFF
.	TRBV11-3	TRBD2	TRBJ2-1	TGTGCCAGCAGCCATCGAGGTAGCGGGAGTCACTACAATGAGCAGTTCTTC	CASSHRGSGSHYNEQFF
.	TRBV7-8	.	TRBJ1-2	TGTGCCAGCAGCCCCCGACAGGATCCCCGCTACACCTTC	CASSPRQDPRYTF
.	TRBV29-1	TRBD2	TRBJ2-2	TGCAGCGTTGGAAGAGGACTAGCGATCTCCGGGGAGCTGTTTTTT	CSVGRGLAISGELFF
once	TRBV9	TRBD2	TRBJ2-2	TGTGCCAGCAGCGTTGGACTAGCGGGAGGACCGGGCACCGGGGAGCTGTTTTTT	CASSVGLAGGPGTGELFF
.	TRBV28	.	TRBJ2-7	TGTGCCAGCAGTGGGGGAAGGGGCGGGGTTTACGAGCAGTACTTC	CASSGGRGGVYEQYF
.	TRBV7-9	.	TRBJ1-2	TGTGCCAGCAGCTTATCAGTCTATGGCTACACCTTC	CASSLSVYGYTF